The 7 T cell receptor beta chains listed next were all sequenced from one sample in a study of PD-1 blockade in mismatch repair-deficient tumors. Some clones are missing from TCRdb's copy, which holds only in-frame ones; the method was immunoSEQ multiplex PCR. The sample yields fewer than 60,000 clones, 77% seen once. Sample: PBMCs, taken before pembrolizumab treatment. The receptors come from an adult with mismatch repair-deficient cancer.

This clone has a handful of counts. The rearrangement uses TRBV15 and TRBJ2-5; TRBD2 matches at 15 bases. The CDR3 contains 16 residues. CDR1 and CDR2 from the germline V gene are LNHNV and YYDKDF (reference sequence). J was trimmed by 6 bases and V by 5 bases; bases with no gene match: 7. The CDR3 nucleotides read TGTGCCACCAGCGGGCCGGGGACTAGCGGGAGGAAGACCCAGTACTTC. This translates into CATSGPGTSGRKTQYF.

V gene TRBV18 combines with J gene TRBJ2-1; D is unresolved. Germline loops: CDR1 KGHSH, CDR2 LQKENI. Deletions cut 0 bases from V and 0 bases from J, with 12 bases between. The CDR3 contains 17 residues. This CDR3 is CASSPPKQISSYNEQFF. In DNA, the CDR3 is TGTGCCAGCTCACCACCCAAACAGATTAGCTCCTACAATGAGCAGTTCTTC.

This rearrangement joins TRBV7-8 to TRBJ2-7; no reliable D call. CDR1 SGHVS and CDR2 FQNEAQ come from the germline V gene. This CDR3 region has 15 residues. V lost 1 base, J lost 5 bases, and 15 bases lay in between. CDR3 DNA: TGTGCCAGCAGCTTAGGGCAGGATACTCGCGACGAGCAGTACTTC. It yields the protein CASSLGQDTRDEQYF. Together with reference TRBV7-8 and TRBJ2-7, the CDR3 gives the full variable domain: GAGVSQSPRYKVAKRGQDVALRCDPISGHVSLFWYQQALGQGPEFLTYFQNEAQLDKSGLPSDRFFAERPEGSVSTLKIQRTQQEDSAVYLCASSLGQDTRDEQYFGPGTRLTVT.

V usage is TRBV11-1 and J usage is TRBJ2-7; TRBD1 aligns across 9 bases. Germline lookup yields CDR1 SGHAT and CDR2 FQDESV (reference sequence). The CDR3 consists of 14 residues. Losses at the gene ends were 6 bases for V and 3 bases for J; bases not matched to a gene: 6. CDR3 loop: CASSFDRGDYEQYF. The DNA for the CDR3 is TGTGCCAGCAGTTTTGACAGGGGGGACTACGAGCAGTACTTC. Full variable domain (remainder filled in from reference TRBV11-1 and TRBJ2-7): EAEVAQSPRYKITEKSQAVAFWCDPISGHATLYWYRQILGQGPELLVQFQDESVVDDSQLPKDRFSAERLKGVDSTLKIQPAELGDSAMYLCASSFDRGDYEQYFGPGTRLTVT.

This clone has just a few counts. The chain uses TRBV6-5 and TRBJ2-7, with TRBD1 matching over 7 bases. The CDR3 is 12 residues long. Germline V gene sequence: CDR1 MNHEY, CDR2 SVGAGI. With V trimmed by 6 bases and J by 4 bases, 3 bases remained unmatched. For the CDR3, the DNA is TGTGCCAGCAGCCGACAGGGATACGAGCAGTACTTC. Its protein product is CASSRQGYEQYF.

The chain recombines TRBV7-2 with TRBJ2-7; a possible D gene is TRBD2 (6 bases). The CDR3 has 16 residues. Germline CDR1 is SGHTA and CDR2 is FQGNSA. With 3 bases removed from V and 2 bases from J, the gap between germline ends came to 17 bases. The CDR3 region is CASSFEAGTLPYEQYF. Here the CDR3 DNA reads TGTGCCAGCAGCTTCGAAGCCGGGACTTTACCCTACGAGCAGTACTTC.

The CDR3 nucleotides are TGTGCCTGGAGTGTCCAGACCTACAATGAGCAGTTCTTC. Protein sequence: CAWSVQTYNEQFF. The chain joins TRBV30 to TRBJ2-1; D not certain. This CDR3 contains 13 residues. Germline values: CDR1 GTSNPN, CDR2 SVGIG (reference sequence). V was pared by 0 bases and J by 2 bases, with 5 bases between.